Listed here are 8 T cell receptor beta chains from one sample, sequenced in a study of blood T cell repertoires in COVID-19. TCRdb's copy holds only in-frame clones and misses some; the assay was immunoSEQ multiplex PCR. The sample records nearly 200,000 clones, roughly 90% being singletons. The sequenced sample was peripheral blood. These receptors all stem from a woman aged 70 to 79 with acute or convalescent COVID-19.

J is TRBJ1-1 and V is TRBV7-3, with 9 bases lining up with TRBD1. This CDR3 has 16 residues. Trimming at V came to 2 bases and at J to 3 bases, leaving 7 bases not matched to a gene. Germline V gene data show CDR1 as SGHTA and CDR2 as FQGTGA. The CDR3 sequence: CASSLGQGRGDTEAFF. For the CDR3, the DNA is TGTGCCAGCAGCTTAGGACAGGGGAGGGGTGACACTGAAGCTTTCTTT.

This chain connects TRBV5-4 to TRBJ2-1, with TRBD1 matching over 10 bases. The ends lost 4 bases at V and 4 bases at J; junction bases unmatched: 8. Germline V gene lookup returns CDR1 SGHNT and CDR2 YYREEE (reference sequence). This CDR3 comprises 16 residues. This chain's CDR3 is CASSPTGGFLYNEQFF. The CDR3 DNA sequence: TGTGCCAGCAGCCCGACAGGGGGCTTTCTGTACAATGAGCAGTTCTTC. The full variable domain, with the rest looked up from reference TRBV5-4 and TRBJ2-1, is ETGVTQSPTHLIKTRGQQVTLRCSSQSGHNTVSWYQQALGQGPQFIFQYYREEENGRGNFPPRFSGLQFPNYSSELNVNALELDDSALYLCASSPTGGFLYNEQFFGPGTRLTVL.

The rearrangement joins TRBV6-6 to TRBJ2-3, with D perhaps matching TRBD1 (7 bases). V was clipped by 4 bases and J by 2 bases, with 13 bases between them. Germline CDR1 MNHNY, CDR2 SVGAGI (reference sequence). The CDR3 is 15 amino acids. DNA of the CDR3: TGTGCCAGCAGTTGGCGGGGACAGCTCACAGATACGCAGTATTTT. It yields the protein CASSWRGQLTDTQYF.

V and J are TRBV11-2 and TRBJ2-2; D uncertain. This CDR3 is 16 amino acids long. CDR1 and CDR2 from the germline V gene are SGHAT and FQNNGV. V was trimmed by 1 base and J by 5 bases, leaving 14 bases between them. The CDR3 nucleotides read TGTGCCAGCAGCTTAGGTCTGGGCCCTACAACCGGGGAGCTGTTTTTT. Translating gives CASSLGLGPTTGELFF.

This chain joins TRBV5-1 and TRBJ2-5, with 8 nucleotides matching TRBD2. The CDR3 extends over 16 amino acids. The J segment lost 4 bases and the V segment lost 5 bases, leaving 13 bases of the junction unmatched. CDR1 is SGHRS and CDR2 is YFSETQ in the germline V gene. CDR3 nucleotide sequence: TGCGCCAGCAGTGGGGTAGCGGGGAATCCAGGAGAGACCCAGTACTTC. Residues: CASSGVAGNPGETQYF.

The chain combines TRBV5-1 with TRBJ2-1; 10 bases are a match to TRBD2. CDR3 length equals 14 residues. V lost 5 bases and J lost 6; bases outside the gene matches: 5. Germline CDR1 and CDR2: SGHRS and YFSETQ. This CDR3 reads CASRELAGFNEQFF. CDR3 coding DNA: TGCGCCAGCAGAGAACTAGCGGGATTCAATGAGCAGTTCTTC.

The chain couples TRBV9 to TRBJ2-1, with 8 bases identical to TRBD2. This CDR3 contains 17 residues. Germline CDR1 is SGDLS and CDR2 is YYNGEE. The V and J ends lost 5 bases and 5 bases, in that order; junction bases with no gene match: 15. In DNA form, the CDR3 reads TGTGCCAGCAGGGAAGATGACCCGGGACTAGGTCACAATGAGCAGTTCTTC. Translation: CASREDDPGLGHNEQFF.

V gene TRBV18 combines with J gene TRBJ1-4, with D unclear. Between the trimmed V and J ends, which lost 0 bases and 8 bases, there was a span of 10 bases. Germline V gene sequence: CDR1 KGHSH, CDR2 LQKENI. This CDR3 contains 14 residues. CDR3 DNA sequence: TGTGCCAGCTCACCACCATACGAGAGAGAAAAACTGTTTTTT. It specifies CASSPPYEREKLFF.